Below, 20 T cell receptor beta chains from the same sample are listed, as sequenced in a study of regulatory T cells in long-lasting Graves disease. Through Arm-PCR of CDR3 regions and iRepertoire HTBI primers, TCR beta libraries were built. TCRdb independently ran MiXCR on the multiplex PCR reads; one entry per CDR3 protein. The sample contains 450,000 or so distinct CDR3 sequences, approximately 23% of which appear only once. This sample's time point: persistent/refractory GD, antithyroid drugs over 5 years with positive TRAb. Researchers made the TCR library from RNA that was extracted from PBMCs. This material consisted of peripheral blood mononuclear cells (PBMCs), taken when the disease was refractory, from a patient treated with antithyroid drugs. The receptor source for this set is a female donor with Graves disease.

This chain connects TRBV4-1 to TRBJ1-1, with D unclear. Trimming removed 1 base from V and 0 bases from J, with 9 bases in between. CDR3 length: 15 amino acids. The germline V gene has CDR1 MGHRA and CDR2 YSYEKL. CDR3 amino acids: CASSQGVRLNTEAFF. The CDR3 DNA follows: TGCGCCAGCAGCCAAGGTGTGCGTTTGAACACTGAAGCTTTCTTT.

The chain combines TRBV5-1 with TRBJ2-7, with 8 nucleotides matching TRBD1. The V gene end was trimmed by 4 bases and the J gene end by 3 bases; junction bases not matched to a gene: 9. Germline CDR1 reads SGHRS; CDR2 reads YFSETQ. The CDR3 has 15 residues. The CDR3 DNA is TGCGCCAGCAGCCCCCCCGACAGGGGTATCTACGAGCAGTACTTC. It is translated as CASSPPDRGIYEQYF.

The chain is built from TRBV6-4 and TRBJ1-1, with 10 positions matching TRBD1. This CDR3 comprises 17 residues. V was pared by 0 bases and J by 1 base, with 5 bases of the junction left unmatched. Germline CDR1 MRHNA, CDR2 SNTAGT. CDR3 nucleotides: TGTGCCAGCAGTGACTCGGACAGGGGGGGTGAGAACACTGAAGCTTTCTTT. Protein sequence: CASSDSDRGGENTEAFF.

Worth noting for this clonotype: A read error may account for a junction end that differs from germline. The chain has TRBV29-1 and TRBJ1-2; D is unclear. Germline values: CDR1 SQVTM, CDR2 ANQGSEA. This CDR3 region has 15 residues. The CDR3 DNA sequence: TGCAGCGTGCACTCCGGGCCGCGCGGAAACTATGGCTACGCCTTC. This sequence encodes CSVHSGPRGNYGYAF.

This clonotype was observed a handful of times. The chain links TRBV12-3 or TRBV12-4 to TRBJ2-5, with D possibly matching TRBD2 (6 bases). This CDR3 has 14 residues. Trimming stripped 7 bases from V and 2 bases from J, with 14 bases between. CDR3 amino acids: CASNPGVSQETQYF. In DNA form, the CDR3 reads TGTGCCAGCAACCCGGGGGTCAGTCAAGAGACCCAGTACTTC.

The sample holds many counts of this clonotype. Written as DNA, the CDR3 is TGTGCCAGCAGTTTAATCGGGGGAAACTATGGCTACACCTTC. Translation gives CASSLIGGNYGYTF. This rearrangement joins TRBV28 to TRBJ1-2, with a tentative D call TRBD1 (5 bases). Germline CDR1 reads MDHEN; CDR2 reads SYDVKM. CDR3 length: 14 residues. The ends were cut back, 2 bases at V and 2 bases at J, with 9 bases in the middle.

This clonotype appeared a few times. This chain uses TRBV19 with TRBJ1-5; 8 bases match TRBD1. From germline, CDR1 is LNHDA and CDR2 SQIVND (reference sequence). V trimming: 3 bases; J trimming: 4 bases; junction bases outside the gene matches: 5. This CDR3 has 15 residues. CDR3 in amino acids: CASSIGQGPNQPQHF. Here the CDR3 DNA reads TGTGCCAGTAGTATTGGACAGGGCCCGAATCAGCCCCAGCATTTT.

The chain employs TRBV30 and TRBJ2-2; D gene unclear. Trimming pared 3 bases from V and 1 base from J, leaving 6 bases between. The germline V gene has CDR1 GTSNPN and CDR2 SVGIG (reference sequence). CDR3 length equals 13 residues. This CDR3 is CAWRRQNTGELFF. CDR3 nucleotide sequence: TGTGCCTGGAGGCGGCAGAACACCGGGGAGCTGTTTTTT.

The chain couples TRBV12-3 or TRBV12-4 to TRBJ2-2; perhaps D is TRBD1 or TRBD2 (5 bases each). The CDR3 has 15 residues. The ends were cut back, 8 bases at V and 1 base at J, with 14 bases in the middle. CDR3 protein: CASLLGTVNTGELFF. The DNA of the CDR3 is TGTGCCAGCTTATTAGGGACGGTGAACACCGGGGAGCTGTTTTTT.

This clonotype was found many times. This chain joins TRBV20-1 and TRBJ1-2; D remains unclear. The ends were cut back, 3 bases at V and 0 bases at J, with 11 bases in the middle. Germline values: CDR1 DFQATT, CDR2 SNEGSKA (reference sequence). This CDR3 comprises 14 residues. Written as DNA, the CDR3 is TGCAGTGCTAGTACAACAGCCCCTAACTATGGCTACACCTTC. This translates into CSASTTAPNYGYTF.

This clonotype was seen only a few times. The V call is TRBV5-1, the J call TRBJ1-6, with 7 bases matching TRBD1. The CDR3 is 17 residues long. After removal of 4 bases from V and 0 bases from J, the junction contained 7 bases not matched to a gene. CDR1 and CDR2 (germline): SGHRS, YFSETQ. CDR3 sequence: CASSHGTADSYNSPLHF. CDR3 nucleotides: TGCGCCAGCAGCCACGGGACAGCGGACTCCTATAATTCACCCCTCCACTTT. Full variable domain (missing parts from reference TRBV5-1 and TRBJ1-6): KAGVTQTPRYLIKTRGQQVTLSCSPISGHRSVSWYQQTPGQGLQFLFEYFSETQRNKGNFPGRFSGRQFSNSRSEMNVSTLELGDSALYLCASSHGTADSYNSPLHFGNGTRLTVT.

This chain links TRBV5-1 with TRBJ2-2, with 7 bases that match TRBD1. The CDR3 extends over 15 amino acids. The J segment lost 5 bases and the V segment lost 2 bases, leaving 6 bases of the junction unmatched. The V gene's germline CDR1 is SGHRS and CDR2 YFSETQ. CDR3 bases: TGCGCCAGCAGCTTACAGGGGTTCGGGACCGGGGAGCTGTTTTTT. Its translation: CASSLQGFGTGELFF.

This clonotype has at least ten counts. J is TRBJ2-7 and V is TRBV27; weak D call: TRBD1 (5 bases). Trimming removed 5 bases from V and 0 bases from J, with 11 bases in between. From germline, CDR1 is MNHEY and CDR2 SMNVEV (reference sequence). CDR3 length: 14 amino acids. For the CDR3, the DNA is TGTGCCAGCAGTAGGGGATTCGGCTCCTACGAGCAGTACTTC. It codes for CASSRGFGSYEQYF.

This clonotype was counted between two and nine times. The genes are TRBV6-1 and TRBJ2-2; 10 bases fit TRBD2. The CDR3 spans 16 residues. After removal of 5 bases from V and 7 bases from J, the junction contained 10 bases not matched to a gene. Germline-derived CDR1 and CDR2 are MNHNS and SASEGT. CDR3: CASSRIYSGGRGELFF. The CDR3 region has the DNA TGTGCCAGCAGTCGCATCTATAGCGGGGGGCGCGGGGAGCTGTTTTTT.

This clonotype was picked up a small number of times. The chain combines TRBV6-1 with TRBJ2-5; D remains ambiguous. Trimming took off 6 bases at V and 1 base at J, with 12 bases between the two ends. Per germline, CDR1 MNHNS and CDR2 SASEGT. The length of the CDR3 is 14 residues. The CDR3 here is CASRSSMVQETQYF. The CDR3, as DNA: TGTGCCAGCAGGAGTTCCATGGTCCAAGAGACCCAGTACTTC.

Many counts were recorded for this clonotype. The chain uses TRBV7-2 and TRBJ2-5; possible D gene TRBD1, 5 bases. The V gene lost 4 bases and the J gene lost 5 bases, with 14 bases spanning the gap. Germline values: CDR1 SGHTA, CDR2 FQGNSA. The CDR3 is 14 residues long. The CDR3 spells CASSYNPGKETQYF. The DNA of the CDR3 is TGTGCCAGCAGCTATAATCCAGGGAAGGAGACCCAGTACTTC.

The J gene is TRBJ2-2, the V gene TRBV7-9, with TRBD1 identical over 7 bases. The junction had 12 bases not matched to a gene; V was cut back by 5 bases and J by 6 bases. Germline lookup yields CDR1 SEHNR and CDR2 FQNEAQ (reference sequence). The CDR3 totals 16 residues. CDR3 in amino acids: CASSTGETGKAGELFF. The CDR3 DNA reads as TGTGCCAGCAGCACAGGGGAGACAGGGAAGGCCGGGGAGCTGTTTTTT.

In regard to this clonotype: A much larger clone differs by one base, so this may be a read error. The V call is TRBV6-2 or TRBV6-3, the J call TRBJ1-1; no definite D call. This CDR3 is built from 16 residues. The V gene lost 0 bases and the J gene lost 1 base, with 12 bases spanning the gap. CDR1 and CDR2 from the germline V gene are MNHEY and SVGEGT. CDR3 nucleotides: TGTGCCAGCAGTTACTCGAGTCCGCCGAGGAACACTGAAGCTTTCTTT. Protein sequence: CASSYSSPPRNTEAFF.

This clonotype was counted a few times. The chain joins TRBV6-2 or TRBV6-3 to TRBJ1-6, with 10 bases lining up with TRBD1. Losses at the gene ends were 0 bases for V and 10 bases for J; bases not matched to a gene: 6. CDR1 and CDR2 (germline): MNHEY, SVGEGT. This CDR3 has 16 amino acids. The CDR3 bases are TGTGCCAGCAGTTACTCGAGGGACAGGGGACTATCACCCCTCCACTTT. Protein product: CASSYSRDRGLSPLHF.

The chain uses TRBV20-1 and TRBJ2-3; 10 bases are a match to TRBD1. With V trimmed by 6 bases and J by 1 base, 7 bases remained unmatched. The CDR3 is 15 amino acids. Germline lookup yields CDR1 DFQATT and CDR2 SNEGSKA (reference sequence). CDR3: CSAPSGTGGTDTQYF. The DNA of the CDR3 is TGCAGTGCCCCTTCCGGGACAGGGGGCACAGATACGCAGTATTTT.